This T cell receptor beta chain appears in the sequencing data of a study of technical replicates of blood from a few donors. The protocol was immunoSEQ multiplex PCR, while the TCRdb copy is restricted to in-frame clones and leaves out a portion. The sample lists tens of thousands of clones; roughly nine tenths were seen once. CDR1 and CDR2 (germline): SGHRS, YFSETQ. CDR3 length: 13 residues. V was shortened by 7 bases and J by 4 bases, with 14 bases between the two germline ends. The specimen sequenced was T cells isolated from PBMCs. This clonotype was sampled from a human donor in good health. Some clones in this sample may be carry-over from other donors' samples. This chain links TRBV5-1 with TRBJ1-1; D remains unclear. The CDR3 DNA sequence: TGCGCCAGCCATCTCATGGGCGTCACTGAAGCTTTCTTT. Translating it yields CASHLMGVTEAFF.